This T cell receptor beta chain emerged from a study of CD8+ T cells in alopecia areata. Trimming stripped 4 bases from V and 8 bases from J, with 9 bases between. Germline assignment: CDR1 SNHLY and CDR2 FYNNEI. CDR3 length: 12 residues. Treatment in this sample: oral pan-JAK inhibitor, 5-10 mg twice daily. Sequencing used cDNA as its template, made by extracting RNA and reverse transcribing it. TCRdb's copy holds only in-frame clones and misses some; the assay was immunoSEQ multiplex PCR. The repertoire consists of nearly 200,000 clones, with 55% to 70% occurring once and the leading ten covering roughly 5.8%.

The sequenced sample was CD4+ T cells sorted from blood, obtained at week 24, from a patient treated with tofacitinib. V gene TRBV2 combines with J gene TRBJ1-3, with D unclear. This clonotype originated in a human donor with alopecia areata. Written as DNA, the CDR3 is TGTGCCAGCAGTGGGAATTTAGACACCATATATTTT. Translating it yields CASSGNLDTIYF.